This T cell receptor (beta chain) was sequenced in a study of blood T cell repertoires in COVID-19. CDR3 length: 15 amino acids. The V and J ends lost 6 bases and 1 base respectively, with 15 bases between them. Germline V gene data show CDR1 as ENHRY and CDR2 as SYGVKD. The assay was immunoSEQ multiplex PCR, and TCRdb's table has in-frame clones only and misses some. The sample lists around 250,000 clones, over 80% occurring once. The sequence was collected from a man in his fifties or sixties who had been exposed to COVID-19. Specimen: PBMCs or T cells enriched from blood (not recorded which). The chain uses TRBV10-3 and TRBJ1-2, with D possibly being TRBD1 (5 bases). The DNA of the CDR3 is TGTGCCATCAGCGGTGCAACAGGATTTAACTATGGCTACACCTTC. It yields the protein CAISGATGFNYGYTF.